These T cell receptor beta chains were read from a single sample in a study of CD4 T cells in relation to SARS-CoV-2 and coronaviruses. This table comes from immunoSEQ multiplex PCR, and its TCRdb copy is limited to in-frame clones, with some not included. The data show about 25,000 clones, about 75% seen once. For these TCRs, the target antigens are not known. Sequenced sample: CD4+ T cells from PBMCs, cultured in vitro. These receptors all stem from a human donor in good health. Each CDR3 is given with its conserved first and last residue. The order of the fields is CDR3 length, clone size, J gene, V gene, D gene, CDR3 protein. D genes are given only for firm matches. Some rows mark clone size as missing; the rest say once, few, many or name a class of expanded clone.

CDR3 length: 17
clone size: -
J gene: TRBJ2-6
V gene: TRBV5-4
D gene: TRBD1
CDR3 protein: CASSLGEGAQGANVLTF

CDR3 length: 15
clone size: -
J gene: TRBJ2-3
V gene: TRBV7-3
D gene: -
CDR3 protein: CASSAAGAYTDTQYF

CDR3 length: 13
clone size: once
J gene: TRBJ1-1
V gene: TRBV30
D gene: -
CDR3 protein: CAWSLQGDTEAFF

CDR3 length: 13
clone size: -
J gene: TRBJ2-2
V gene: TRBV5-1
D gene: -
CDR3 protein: CASSQRNTGELFF

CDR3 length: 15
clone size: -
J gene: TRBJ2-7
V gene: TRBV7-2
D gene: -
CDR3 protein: CASSFNTLGPLEQYF

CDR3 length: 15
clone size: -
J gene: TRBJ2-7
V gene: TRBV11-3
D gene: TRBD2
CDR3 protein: CASSLTGLGVHEQYF

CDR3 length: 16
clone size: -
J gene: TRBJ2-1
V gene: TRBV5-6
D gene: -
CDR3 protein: CASSLDQGGNYNEQFF

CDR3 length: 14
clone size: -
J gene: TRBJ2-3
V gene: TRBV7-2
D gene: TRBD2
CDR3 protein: CASSLVAGKDTQYF

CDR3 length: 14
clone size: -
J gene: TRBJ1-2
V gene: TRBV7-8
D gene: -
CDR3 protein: CASSREKQNYGYTF

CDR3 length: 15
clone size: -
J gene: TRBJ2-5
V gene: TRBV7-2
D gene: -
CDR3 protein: CASSSRDTVKETQYF

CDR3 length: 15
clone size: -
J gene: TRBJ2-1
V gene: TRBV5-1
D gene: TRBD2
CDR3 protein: CASSGGVPYYNEQFF

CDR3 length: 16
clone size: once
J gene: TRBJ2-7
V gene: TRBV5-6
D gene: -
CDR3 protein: CASSSGGVYDGLKGYF

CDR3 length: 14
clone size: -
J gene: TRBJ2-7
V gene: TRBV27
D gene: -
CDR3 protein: CASSLNRDTYEQYF

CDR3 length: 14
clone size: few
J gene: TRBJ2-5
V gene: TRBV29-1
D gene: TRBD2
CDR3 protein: CSSVPGLGRETQYF

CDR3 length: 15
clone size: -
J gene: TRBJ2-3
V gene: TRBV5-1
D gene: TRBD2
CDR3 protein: CASSAAGGPTDTQYF

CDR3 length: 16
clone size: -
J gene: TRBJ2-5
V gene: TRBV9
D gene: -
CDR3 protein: CASSVAAETWKETQYF

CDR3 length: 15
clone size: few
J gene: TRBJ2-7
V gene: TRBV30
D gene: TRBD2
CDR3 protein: CAWSVRSSGSYEQYF

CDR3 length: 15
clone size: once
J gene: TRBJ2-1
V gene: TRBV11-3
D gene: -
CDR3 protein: CASSLYGGIGNEQFF

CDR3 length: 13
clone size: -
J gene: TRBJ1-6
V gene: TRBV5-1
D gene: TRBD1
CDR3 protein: CASNDREGSPLHF

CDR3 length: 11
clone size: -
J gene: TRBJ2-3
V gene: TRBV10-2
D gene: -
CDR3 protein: CASRGTDTQYF

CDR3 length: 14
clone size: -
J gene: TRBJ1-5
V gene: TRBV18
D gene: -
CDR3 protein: CASSPDGTNQPQHF

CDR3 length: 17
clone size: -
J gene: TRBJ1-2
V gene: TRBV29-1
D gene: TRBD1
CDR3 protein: CSVEERLLQGTNYGYTF

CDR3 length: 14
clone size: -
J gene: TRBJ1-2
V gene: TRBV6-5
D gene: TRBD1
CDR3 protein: CASSRIDRGYGYTF